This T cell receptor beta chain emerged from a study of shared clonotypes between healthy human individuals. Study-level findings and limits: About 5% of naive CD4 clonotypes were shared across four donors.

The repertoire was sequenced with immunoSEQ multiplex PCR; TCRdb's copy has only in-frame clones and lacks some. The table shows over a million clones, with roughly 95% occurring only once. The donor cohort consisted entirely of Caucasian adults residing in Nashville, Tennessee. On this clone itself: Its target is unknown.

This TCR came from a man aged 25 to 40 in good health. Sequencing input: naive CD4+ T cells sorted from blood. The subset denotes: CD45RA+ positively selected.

The CDR3 spells CASSLGTGTDTQYF. The CDR3 region has the DNA TGTGCCAGCAGCCTCGGGACCGGGACAGATACGCAGTATTTT. The chain uses TRBV11-3 and TRBJ2-3; D tentatively reads TRBD1 or TRBD2 (5 bases each). The CDR3 is 14 residues long. CDR1 SGHNT and CDR2 YENEEA come from the germline V gene. V was pared by 5 bases and J by 3 bases, with 12 bases between.